This T cell receptor beta chain is drawn from a study of glioma-infiltrating T cells after dendritic cell vaccination. Study-wide context: Samples are from glioblastoma patients in Phase I and II dendritic cell vaccine trials.

Per germline, CDR1 SGDLS and CDR2 YYNGEE. With 5 bases clipped from V and 6 bases from J, the junction kept 12 bases outside the gene matches. This CDR3 has 15 amino acids. Blood PBMC samples: pre-vaccination, two weeks post third vaccination, and at tumor progression. Only in-frame clones appear in the TCRdb table, and some are missing; sequencing was by immunoSEQ multiplex PCR. The sample has 80,000 to 95,000 clones; about 85% are singletons. The input for sequencing was blood, taken before dendritic cell vaccination. The TCR comes from a human donor with glioblastoma. The chain carries TRBV9 and TRBJ2-3; 7 bases agree with TRBD2. For the CDR3, the DNA is TGTGCCAGCAGTGGCGGGGGATCTGGATCCGATACGCAGTATTTT. Encoded protein: CASSGGGSGSDTQYF.